The 30 T cell receptor beta chains below come from one sample, sequenced in a study of T cells in Graves' hyperthyroidism and ophthalmopathy. RNA transcripts served as the template for amplifying TCR beta CDR3 regions. HTBI primers drove first-round RT-PCR of the TCR CDR3. A single record per CDR3 protein comes from TCRdb applying MiXCR to the multiplex PCR reads. The profile covers approximately 690,000 distinct CDR3 sequences, with 14% appearing a single time and approximately 12% taken by the ten largest. The source material was blood. These TCRs come from a woman between 50 and 59 years old with Graves' ophthalmopathy.

There are many counts of this clonotype. V gene TRBV20-1 combines with J gene TRBJ2-3, with TRBD1 as a possible D gene (5 bases). V lost 1 base to trimming and J lost 1 base, with 21 bases between them. CDR1 is DFQATT and CDR2 is SNEGSKA in the germline V gene (reference sequence). This CDR3 contains 18 residues. The CDR3 nucleotides read TGCAGTGCTAGAGTGCTCCCGCCGACAGTCCTTCGCACAGATACGCAGTATTTT. Protein sequence: CSARVLPPTVLRTDTQYF.

The chain uses TRBV25-1 and TRBJ1-5, with D possibly being TRBD1 (6 bases). Germline values: CDR1 MGHDK, CDR2 SYGVNS. This CDR3 contains 17 residues. Trimming took 6 bases from V and 7 from J, leaving 25 bases between them. In nucleotides, the CDR3 is TGTGCCAGCAGCGGGGGGCGGGGAGGAAAAGGCGGGCAGCCCCAGCATTTT. Protein product: CASSGGRGGKGGQPQHF. Full variable domain (rest looked up from reference TRBV25-1 and TRBJ1-5): EADIYQTPRYLVIGTGKKITLECSQTMGHDKMYWYQQDPGMELHLIHYSYGVNSTEKGDLSSESTVSRIRTEHFPLTLESARPSHTSQYLCASSGGRGGKGGQPQHFGDGTRLSIL.

This clonotype has a count of ten or more. This rearrangement joins TRBV7-2 to TRBJ2-3; no definite D call. Germline CDR1 and CDR2: SGHTA and FQGNSA. The CDR3 totals 13 residues. V dropped 0 bases and J dropped 9 bases, with 10 bases sitting between them. CDR3 in DNA: TGTGCCAGCAGCTTAGCTAGGGCCGGGACGCAGTATTTT. This sequence encodes CASSLARAGTQYF. The whole variable domain, remainder taken from reference TRBV7-2 and TRBJ2-3, is GAGVSQSPSNKVTEKGKDVELRCDPISGHTALYWYRQSLGQGLEFLIYFQGNSAPDKSGLPSDRFSAERTGGSVSTLTIQRTQQEDSAVYLCASSLARAGTQYFGPGTRLTVL.

This clonotype showed up just a few times. V and J are TRBV27 and TRBJ2-3; D may be TRBD1 or TRBD2 (6 bases each). The CDR3 runs to 15 residues. In germline, CDR1 is MNHEY, CDR2 SMNVEV (reference sequence). The V gene lost 7 bases and the J gene lost 0 bases, with 14 bases spanning the gap. CDR3 DNA: TGTGCCAGCACTACAAGGAGGGGGAGCACAGATACGCAGTATTTT. Translating it yields CASTTRRGSTDTQYF.

This clonotype was picked up many times. V gene TRBV20-1 combines with J gene TRBJ2-7; TRBD2 agrees at 11 bases. V was pared by 6 bases and J by 7 bases, with 8 bases of the junction left unmatched. Germline-derived CDR1 and CDR2 are DFQATT and SNEGSKA (reference sequence). The CDR3 totals 13 residues. The CDR3 is CSAQTSGSYEQYF. DNA for the CDR3: TGCAGTGCGCAAACTAGCGGGAGTTATGAGCAGTACTTC.

This clonotype occurred many times. The V and J genes are TRBV20-1 and TRBJ2-1; a possible D gene is TRBD2 (6 bases). V was trimmed by 0 bases and J by 3 bases, leaving 12 bases between them. CDR1 and CDR2 from the germline V gene are DFQATT and SNEGSKA (reference sequence). The CDR3 consists of 15 residues. The CDR3 is CSARDWRASYNEQFF. The DNA for the CDR3 is TGCAGTGCTAGAGATTGGAGGGCCAGCTACAATGAGCAGTTCTTC.

This clonotype was detected a few times. This chain connects TRBV7-8 to TRBJ2-7, with 9 bases matching TRBD2. J was trimmed by 3 bases and V by 4 bases; bases with no gene match: 4. The CDR3 consists of 14 residues. The germline CDR1 and CDR2 sequences are SGHVS and FQNEAQ. DNA of the CDR3: TGTGCCAGCAGCTGGGGACTAGCTAGCTACGAGCAGTACTTC. It specifies CASSWGLASYEQYF.

This clonotype was counted only a few times. V gene TRBV28 combines with J gene TRBJ2-5; 10 nucleotides match TRBD2. Looked up from germline, CDR1 is MDHEN and CDR2 is SYDVKM. The V and J ends lost 3 bases and 5 bases, in that order; junction bases with no gene match: 24. The CDR3 consists of 21 residues. The CDR3 sequence: CASSFDRGELAGGPRRETQYF. The CDR3 DNA is TGTGCCAGCAGTTTCGATCGTGGGGAATTAGCGGGAGGACCAAGAAGGGAGACCCAGTACTTC. Looking up the rest from reference TRBV28 and TRBJ2-5 gives the full variable domain: DVKVTQSSRYLVKRTGEKVFLECVQDMDHENMFWYRQDPGLGLRLIYFSYDVKMKEKGDIPEGYSVSREKKERFSLILESASTNQTSMYLCASSFDRGELAGGPRRETQYFGPGTRLLVL.

This clonotype has a handful of counts. The rearrangement uses TRBV20-1 and TRBJ2-1; possibly TRBD2 for D (6 bases). V was trimmed by 3 bases and J by 4 bases, leaving 10 bases between them. This CDR3 contains 13 residues. Germline-derived CDR1 and CDR2 are DFQATT and SNEGSKA (reference sequence). CDR3 sequence (DNA): TGCAGTGCTAGTGCAGGACTATACAATGAGCAGTTCTTC. Amino acid sequence: CSASAGLYNEQFF.

This clonotype was detected many times. The CDR3 loop is CASSLERGSETQYF. The CDR3 nucleotides are TGTGCCAGCAGCCTAGAGAGGGGTTCGGAGACCCAGTACTTC. V and J are TRBV27 and TRBJ2-5; D may match TRBD1 or TRBD2 (5 bases each). CDR3 length equals 14 residues. Trimming left V 6 bases short and J 5 bases short, with 16 bases between. Germline-derived CDR1 and CDR2 are MNHEY and SMNVEV (reference sequence).

This clonotype occurred many times. The gene calls are TRBV20-1 and TRBJ2-1; 7 nucleotides agree with TRBD2. The CDR3 consists of 16 residues. The germline gives CDR1 DFQATT, CDR2 SNEGSKA (reference sequence). V dropped 4 bases and J dropped 10; count of bases not matched to a gene: 19. The CDR3 DNA follows: TGCAGTGCTACGGTCCCCCGTGGACTAGTCATCGGCGAGCAGTTCTTC. Its protein product is CSATVPRGLVIGEQFF.

This clonotype was counted only a few times. The V and J genes are TRBV7-9 and TRBJ2-1, with D uncertain. CDR1 is SEHNR and CDR2 is FQNEAQ in the germline V gene (reference sequence). The CDR3 totals 13 residues. Trimming took off 1 base at V and 8 bases at J, with 9 bases between the two ends. In DNA, the CDR3 is TGTGCCAGCAGCTTAGGGATCTTTGATGAGCAGTTCTTC. Amino acid sequence: CASSLGIFDEQFF.

This clonotype was counted ten times or more. This rearrangement joins TRBV7-9 to TRBJ1-2, with 7 bases aligning to TRBD1. This CDR3 has 15 residues. V shed 1 base and J 6 bases; nucleotides not matched to a gene: 8. Looked up from germline, CDR1 is SEHNR and CDR2 is FQNEAQ (reference sequence). CDR3 region: CASSLGIDRADGYTF. CDR3 DNA sequence: TGTGCCAGCAGCTTAGGAATTGACAGGGCTGATGGCTACACCTTC.

This clonotype has more than one count but fewer than ten. The rearrangement joins TRBV20-1 to TRBJ2-1, with D perhaps TRBD1 (6 bases). This CDR3 has 14 residues. CDR1 and CDR2 from the germline V gene are DFQATT and SNEGSKA (reference sequence). V lost 0 bases, J lost 0 bases, and 6 bases lay in between. CDR3 in amino acids: CSARDRGSYNEQFF. CDR3 nucleotide sequence: TGCAGTGCTAGAGACAGGGGCTCCTACAATGAGCAGTTCTTC.

This chain uses TRBV19 with TRBJ2-2; possible D gene TRBD1, 6 bases. The CDR3 contains 17 residues. Germline CDR1 is LNHDA and CDR2 is SQIVND (reference sequence). With 6 bases removed from V and 5 bases from J, the gap between germline ends came to 22 bases. The CDR3 nucleotides read TGTGCCAGTAGCAGGGACAACACGCCGCCATTGACCGGGGAGCTGTTTTTT. It translates to CASSRDNTPPLTGELFF.

This sequence joins TRBV19 and TRBJ2-7; 10 positions agree with TRBD1. V shed 6 bases and J 2 bases; nucleotides not matched to a gene: 7. Germline V gene lookup returns CDR1 LNHDA and CDR2 SQIVND (reference sequence). This CDR3 has 15 amino acids. Here the CDR3 reads CASRVGTGATYEQYF. CDR3 DNA: TGTGCCAGTAGGGTAGGGACAGGGGCCACCTACGAGCAGTACTTC.

This chain uses TRBV24-1 with TRBJ2-5; tentative D call: TRBD1 (6 bases). Trimming left V 1 base short and J 5 bases short, with 10 bases between. Germline lookup yields CDR1 KGHDR and CDR2 SFDVKD. The CDR3 contains 14 residues. The CDR3 nucleotides are TGTGCCACCAGTGATTTTCACAGGGACGAGACCCAGTACTTC. Protein: CATSDFHRDETQYF.

This clonotype appeared many times. This chain uses TRBV7-2 with TRBJ2-1; possibly TRBD2 for D (6 bases). The ends were cut back, 6 bases at V and 0 bases at J, with 15 bases in the middle. CDR3 size: 16 residues. Germline CDR1 is SGHTA and CDR2 is FQGNSA. This CDR3 reads CASRTKVRDSYNEQFF. CDR3 nucleotide sequence: TGTGCCAGCAGAACGAAGGTGCGGGACTCCTACAATGAGCAGTTCTTC.

This clonotype was seen ten or more times. V and J are TRBV27 and TRBJ1-1; the match to TRBD1 covers 9 bases. This CDR3 has 15 residues. Per the germline V gene, CDR1 is MNHEY and CDR2 is SMNVEV (reference sequence). Trimming removed 6 bases from V and 4 bases from J; junction bases left unmatched: 9. The CDR3 nucleotides read TGTGCCAGCAGGAACATACAGGGGGCTTTCACTGAAGCTTTCTTT. Its translation: CASRNIQGAFTEAFF.

This clonotype was picked up many times. V and J are TRBV6-1 and TRBJ2-7, with 9 positions matching TRBD1. Looked up from germline, CDR1 is MNHNS and CDR2 is SASEGT. J lost 3 bases, V lost 6 bases, and 9 bases had no gene match. This CDR3 is 15 amino acids long. CDR3 DNA: TGTGCCAGCAGCAGGACAGGGGCCCACGTCTACGAGCAGTACTTC. This gives the protein CASSRTGAHVYEQYF.

The chain is built from TRBV6-1 and TRBJ1-1, with TRBD1 matching 7 bases. The CDR3 totals 18 residues. CDR1 is MNHNS and CDR2 is SASEGT in the germline V gene. Trimming took 5 bases from V and 0 from J; bases not matched to a gene: 15. CDR3 sequence reads: CASSRRGQTLSMNTEAFF. CDR3 sequence (DNA): TGTGCCAGCAGTCGCAGGGGACAGACTCTTTCAATGAACACTGAAGCTTTCTTT.

This clonotype was seen repeatedly, ten times or more. V and J are TRBV5-1 and TRBJ1-3, with D unclear. V lost 1 base, J lost 0 bases, and 14 bases lay in between. Germline CDR1 reads SGHRS; CDR2 reads YFSETQ. The CDR3 sequence is 17 residues long. The chain's CDR3 is CASSLRSIRDSGNTIYF. CDR3 DNA: TGCGCCAGCAGCTTGCGTTCGATTCGAGACTCTGGAAACACCATATATTTT. Looking up the rest from reference TRBV5-1 and TRBJ1-3 gives the full variable domain: KAGVTQTPRYLIKTRGQQVTLSCSPISGHRSVSWYQQTPGQGLQFLFEYFSETQRNKGNFPGRFSGRQFSNSRSEMNVSTLELGDSALYLCASSLRSIRDSGNTIYFGEGSWLTVV.

Many counts were recorded for this clonotype. V is TRBV7-8 and J is TRBJ1-5; D is ambiguous. CDR3 size: 13 residues. The ends were cut back, 2 bases at V and 9 bases at J, with 11 bases in the middle. Germline CDR1 and CDR2: SGHVS and FQNEAQ. The chain's CDR3 is CASSLKAGGPQHF. The CDR3 DNA reads TGTGCCAGCAGCTTAAAGGCGGGAGGGCCCCAGCATTTT.

This clonotype has at least ten counts. The chain carries TRBV15 and TRBJ2-4, with D perhaps being TRBD1 or TRBD2 (5 bases each). Per the germline V gene, CDR1 is LNHNV and CDR2 is YYDKDF (reference sequence). V was shortened by 5 bases and J by 8 bases, with 22 bases between the two germline ends. This CDR3 is built from 16 residues. CDR3 residues: CATSLLPDSRGDIQYF. The CDR3 bases are TGTGCCACCAGCCTCCTTCCTGACTCCCGAGGGGACATTCAGTACTTC.

This clonotype was picked up many times. This chain uses TRBV12-3 or TRBV12-4 with TRBJ2-1; 8 nucleotides agree with TRBD2. This CDR3 comprises 15 residues. V lost 10 bases, J lost 3 bases, and 11 bases stayed unmatched. The CDR3 is CATASREGRYNEQFF. In nucleotides, the CDR3 is TGTGCCACCGCAAGCCGGGAGGGCCGCTACAATGAGCAGTTCTTC.

This clonotype showed up many times. The chain links TRBV11-2 to TRBJ2-7; 11 nucleotides align to TRBD1. Germline values: CDR1 SGHAT, CDR2 FQNNGV. The CDR3 runs 18 residues. After removal of 6 bases from V and 6 bases from J, the junction contained 19 bases not matched to a gene. The CDR3 spells CASRQRVGDRGNSGEQYF. CDR3 in DNA: TGTGCCAGCAGACAAAGGGTCGGGGACAGGGGGAATTCGGGCGAGCAGTACTTC.

This clonotype occurred a few times. The genes are TRBV18 and TRBJ2-7; D is perhaps TRBD1 (5 bases). V lost 5 bases, J lost 2 bases, and 13 bases lay in between. Looked up from germline, CDR1 is KGHSH and CDR2 is LQKENI. CDR3 length equals 14 residues. CDR3 DNA sequence: TGTGCCAGCTCATTGACAGAGTTTACCTACGAGCAGTACTTC. It yields the protein CASSLTEFTYEQYF.

This rearrangement joins TRBV30 to TRBJ2-2; 8 bases map to TRBD1. The germline gives CDR1 GTSNPN, CDR2 SVGIG (reference sequence). Trimming took 1 base from V and 3 from J; bases not matched to a gene: 13. The CDR3 length is 18 residues. CDR3 residues: CAWSAHSVQGVDTGELFF. DNA of the CDR3: TGTGCCTGGAGTGCCCATTCCGTACAGGGGGTGGACACCGGGGAGCTGTTTTTT. Full variable domain (outside the CDR3, taken from reference TRBV30 and TRBJ2-2): SQTIHQWPATLVQPVGSPLSLECTVEGTSNPNLYWYRQAAGRGLQLLFYSVGIGQISSEVPQNLSASRPQDRQFILSSKKLLLSDSGFYLCAWSAHSVQGVDTGELFFGEGSRLTVL.

The chain recombines TRBV15 with TRBJ1-1; possible D gene TRBD1, 6 bases. The CDR3 spans 15 residues. Germline CDR1 is LNHNV and CDR2 is YYDKDF (reference sequence). V gave up 2 bases and J gave up 2 bases, with 12 bases separating them. In DNA, the CDR3 is TGTGCCACCAGCAGAATGACAGGATCCAACACTGAAGCTTTCTTT. This gives the protein CATSRMTGSNTEAFF.

This clonotype was observed at least ten times. The gene calls are TRBV5-1 and TRBJ2-7; perhaps TRBD2 as D (5 bases). CDR3 length equals 14 residues. Germline V lookup: CDR1 SGHRS, CDR2 YFSETQ. V dropped 2 bases and J dropped 0 bases, with 9 bases sitting between them. The DNA of the CDR3 is TGCGCCAGCAGCTTTAGTAGCGTCTCCTACGAGCAGTACTTC. Protein sequence: CASSFSSVSYEQYF. Complete variable domain (other parts from reference TRBV5-1 and TRBJ2-7): KAGVTQTPRYLIKTRGQQVTLSCSPISGHRSVSWYQQTPGQGLQFLFEYFSETQRNKGNFPGRFSGRQFSNSRSEMNVSTLELGDSALYLCASSFSSVSYEQYFGPGTRLTVT.